The text below deals with one T cell receptor (beta chain). Per germline, CDR1 SGHTA and CDR2 FQGNSA. The V and J ends lost 1 base and 4 bases respectively, with 10 bases between them. This CDR3 comprises 14 residues. The entry originates in a study of blood T cell repertoires in COVID-19. The protocol was immunoSEQ multiplex PCR, while the TCRdb copy is restricted to in-frame clones and leaves out a portion. Of 60,000 to 65,000 clones listed, 70% to 80% are singletons. The TCR was taken from an elderly woman with acute or convalescent COVID-19. The chain joins TRBV7-2 to TRBJ1-1; unclear D gene. The sequenced material came from peripheral blood. The CDR3 coding sequence is TGTGCCAGCAGCTTAGTTCTCCGTCGCACTGAAGCTTTCTTT. It codes for CASSLVLRRTEAFF.